This TCR beta chain was profiled in a study of T cells after somatic rescue of genetic block. A single count supports this clone. This CDR3 contains 18 residues. In germline, CDR1 is SGHTS, CDR2 YDEGEE. V was shortened by 1 base and J by 0 bases, with 20 bases between the two germline ends. The table came from immunoSEQ multiplex PCR; TCRdb's copy has only in-frame clones and leaves some out. The table records 80,000 to 90,000 clones, about 87% of them present only once. The V and J genes are TRBV5-8 and TRBJ2-7; maybe TRBD2 (7 bases). Sequenced input: peripheral blood mononuclear cells (PBMCs). The clonotype was recovered from a woman between 18 and 30 years old. The CDR3 here is CASSLRGAGGTSSYEQYF. In nucleotides, the CDR3 is TGTGCCAGCAGCTTGCGGGGGGCTGGCGGGACGAGCTCCTACGAGCAGTACTTC.